These 26 T cell receptor beta chains came from one sample sequenced in a study of liver allograft versus peripheral blood T cells. Background on the study: What was compared were the T cell receptor repertoires in transplanted livers and those in the peripheral blood of recipients.

TCRdb reanalysed the reads using MiXCR and keeps one entry per CDR3 protein. Here the sample spans 2,000 to 2,500 distinct CDR3 sequences, under 20% being singletons. These receptor sequences come from a human patient who had a liver transplant. Some T cells may be transferred from the graft donor.

This clonotype is categorized as medium-sized (0.01 to 0.1%). The chain couples TRBV6-1 to TRBJ1-2; weak D call: TRBD1 (5 bases). Trimming stripped 0 bases from V and 0 bases from J, with 11 bases between. The CDR3 is 16 amino acids. Germline V gives CDR1 MNHNS, CDR2 SASEGT. Here the CDR3 reads CASSEAKGATNYGYTF. The CDR3 nucleotides are TGTGCCAGCAGTGAAGCTAAAGGGGCAACTAACTATGGCTACACCTTC.

This clonotype rates as medium-sized. V usage is TRBV6-5 and J usage is TRBJ1-5; 7 bases line up with TRBD1. With 5 bases clipped from V and 2 bases from J, the junction kept 3 bases outside the gene matches. CDR3 size: 14 residues. Germline CDR1 and CDR2: MNHEY and SVGAGI. CDR3 coding DNA: TGTGCCAGCAGTCCAGGGGGTGGCAATCAGCCCCAGCATTTT. It specifies CASSPGGGNQPQHF.

This rearrangement joins TRBV20-1 to TRBJ2-1; 8 bases fit TRBD2. The junction had 8 bases not matched to a gene; V was cut back by 0 bases and J by 7 bases. CDR3 length equals 15 residues. In germline, CDR1 is DFQATT, CDR2 SNEGSKA (reference sequence). The CDR3 sequence is CSARDSSGSGNEQFF. The CDR3 DNA sequence: TGCAGTGCTAGAGATAGCAGCGGGAGTGGGAATGAGCAGTTCTTC.

This clonotype counts as medium-sized. V is TRBV5-5 and J is TRBJ1-2; no clear D gene. CDR1 and CDR2 (germline): SGHKS, YYEKEE (reference sequence). Trimming cost V 6 bases and J 6 bases, with 15 bases left between them. There are 13 residues in the CDR3. The CDR3 loop reads CASTHRQDNGYTF. The CDR3 nucleotides read TGTGCCAGCACCCACCGGCAGGATAATGGCTACACCTTC.

In its sample, this clonotype was seen many times. This chain joins TRBV5-6 and TRBJ2-1, with D tentatively TRBD1 or TRBD2 (6 bases each). V dropped 4 bases and J dropped 7 bases, with 9 bases sitting between them. Per germline, CDR1 SGHDT and CDR2 YYEEEE. The CDR3 consists of 12 residues. CDR3 amino acids: CASSGGLNEQFF. The CDR3 region has the DNA TGTGCCAGCAGCGGGGGGCTTAATGAGCAGTTCTTC.

In its sample, this clonotype ranks as medium-sized. The rearrangement joins TRBV11-1 to TRBJ1-1; possible D gene TRBD1, 5 bases. CDR3 length: 13 residues. The germline V gene has CDR1 SGHAT and CDR2 FQDESV (reference sequence). Trimming cost V 2 bases and J 7 bases, with 11 bases left between them. CDR3 in DNA: TGTGCCAGCAGCTTAACGGGGGGAGGTGAAGCTTTCTTT. Its protein is CASSLTGGGEAFF.

By proportion, this clonotype is medium-sized. The chain uses TRBV29-1 and TRBJ1-2; tentatively, D is TRBD1 (6 bases). V was pared by 0 bases and J by 4 bases, with 18 bases between. Germline V gene lookup returns CDR1 SQVTM and CDR2 ANQGSEA. The CDR3 consists of 16 residues. This CDR3 is CSVEDWQGRNAYGYTF. Here the CDR3 DNA reads TGCAGCGTTGAAGATTGGCAGGGGCGGAATGCCTATGGCTACACCTTC.

This clonotype was seen many times. The chain joins TRBV25-1 to TRBJ1-2, with 9 bases matching TRBD1. Germline CDR1 and CDR2: MGHDK and SYGVNS. The J segment lost 1 base and the V segment lost 4 bases, leaving 13 bases of the junction unmatched. The CDR3 runs 18 residues. The CDR3 nucleotides read TGTGCCAGCAGTGGGGACAGGGTGGTTAATGGGGATAACTATGGCTACACCTTC. Translating it yields CASSGDRVVNGDNYGYTF.

This clonotype is deemed medium-sized. This chain links TRBV7-9 with TRBJ1-1; D unclear. There are 14 residues in the CDR3. With 3 bases removed from V and 3 bases from J, the gap between germline ends came to 11 bases. Germline V CDR1 and CDR2: SEHNR, FQNEAQ (reference sequence). The CDR3 is CASSFQDGDTEAFF. Written as DNA, the CDR3 is TGTGCCAGCAGCTTTCAGGATGGGGACACTGAAGCTTTCTTT.

This clonotype was found a few times. The chain carries TRBV7-9 and TRBJ1-5; the match to TRBD1 covers 10 bases. The CDR3 runs to 16 residues. V lost 5 bases, J lost 4 bases, and 8 bases stayed unmatched. Germline V gene data show CDR1 as SEHNR and CDR2 as FQNEAQ (reference sequence). The CDR3 coding sequence is TGTGCCAGCAGCCTTTCGGGACAGGGGCAAAATCAGCCCCAGCATTTT. Protein sequence: CASSLSGQGQNQPQHF.

By frequency in the sample, this clonotype is large. The chain combines TRBV18 with TRBJ1-1; D not certain. Trimming cost V 0 bases and J 6 bases, with 5 bases left between them. From germline, CDR1 is KGHSH and CDR2 LQKENI. The CDR3 runs 12 residues. The DNA of the CDR3 is TGTGCCAGCTCACCACCACAGTCTGAAGCTTTCTTT. Its protein product is CASSPPQSEAFF.

In its sample, this clonotype was seen a few times. The rearrangement links TRBV12-3 or TRBV12-4 to TRBJ2-3; tentative D call: TRBD2 (6 bases). This CDR3 contains 15 residues. V gave up 3 bases and J gave up 4 bases, with 14 bases separating them. CDR3 region: CASSLSGSFPDTQYF. The CDR3 nucleotides are TGTGCCAGCAGTTTGTCCGGGAGTTTCCCAGATACGCAGTATTTT.

The J gene is TRBJ1-2, the V gene TRBV10-2, with 7 nucleotides matching TRBD1. CDR3 length: 15 residues. Germline V lookup: CDR1 WSHSY, CDR2 SAAADI. V shed 2 bases and J 8 bases; nucleotides not matched to a gene: 11. The CDR3 reads CASSEVGQGGRGYTF. As DNA, the CDR3 is TGCGCCAGCAGTGAGGTCGGGCAGGGGGGTCGCGGCTACACCTTC.

This chain connects TRBV12-3 or TRBV12-4 to TRBJ2-1, with 14 nucleotides matching TRBD2. CDR3 size: 18 residues. The J segment lost 6 bases and the V segment lost 5 bases, leaving 12 bases of the junction unmatched. The CDR3 DNA reads TGTGCCAGCAGTCCTCGGACTAGCGGGGGGCTTAGGGGCAATGAGCAGTTCTTC. This gives the protein CASSPRTSGGLRGNEQFF.

The chain carries TRBV7-9 and TRBJ2-7; D might be TRBD2 (6 bases). The germline CDR1 and CDR2 sequences are SEHNR and FQNEAQ (reference sequence). The CDR3 sequence is 14 residues long. Trimming took 4 bases from V and 5 from J, leaving 15 bases between them. The CDR3 DNA reads TGTGCCAGCAGCTCCTTCCAGGGAGGCAACGAGCAGTACTTC. Translating gives CASSSFQGGNEQYF. The full variable domain, in which reference TRBV7-9 and TRBJ2-7 provide the parts outside the CDR3, is DTGVSQNPRHKITKRGQNVTFRCDPISEHNRLYWYRQTLGQGPEFLTYFQNEAQLEKSRLLSDRFSAERPKGSFSTLEIQRTEQGDSAMYLCASSSFQGGNEQYFGPGTRLTVT.

The rearrangement joins TRBV4-3 to TRBJ1-5; D is unclear. V was clipped by 0 bases and J by 7 bases, with 10 bases between them. Germline CDR1 is LGHNA and CDR2 is YSLEER. This CDR3 region has 14 residues. CDR3 amino acids: CASSQEEGRQPQHF. The CDR3 nucleotides read TGCGCCAGCAGCCAAGAAGAGGGCAGGCAGCCCCAGCATTTT.

This clonotype is labeled medium-sized. V gene TRBV9 combines with J gene TRBJ1-3, with D hard to call. The CDR3 runs 17 residues. CDR1 is SGDLS, CDR2 YYNGEE, per germline. V lost 0 bases and J lost 0, with 13 bases in between. CDR3 nucleotide sequence: TGTGCCAGCAGCGTAGGGGAGGGCAGGAGCTCTGGAAACACCATATATTTT. This translates into CASSVGEGRSSGNTIYF.

Within the sample, this clonotype is medium-sized. The gene calls are TRBV6-1 and TRBJ1-2, with 8 bases identical to TRBD1. From germline, CDR1 is MNHNS and CDR2 SASEGT. The CDR3 contains 14 residues. J lost 4 bases, V lost 5 bases, and 6 bases had no gene match. CDR3 nucleotides: TGTGCCAGCAGTCCGGGACAGGCCTTCTATGGCTACACCTTC. It encodes CASSPGQAFYGYTF.

This clonotype rates as large. The chain carries TRBV7-9 and TRBJ1-6; a weak D match, TRBD1 (5 bases). Looked up from germline, CDR1 is SEHNR and CDR2 is FQNEAQ (reference sequence). This CDR3 is built from 12 residues. With 5 bases removed from V and 7 bases from J, the gap between germline ends came to 6 bases. CDR3 in DNA: TGTGCCAGCAGCGGGGGAAATTCACCCCTCCACTTT. Translating gives CASSGGNSPLHF.

This clonotype is classed as medium-sized. The chain uses TRBV29-1 and TRBJ1-2; 7 bases fit TRBD1. The V and J ends lost 5 bases and 6 bases, in that order; junction bases with no gene match: 6. The CDR3 runs 12 residues. The germline gives CDR1 SQVTM, CDR2 ANQGSEA. CDR3 DNA sequence: TGCAGCGTTAACAGGGGTGACCATGGCTACACCTTC. Translation: CSVNRGDHGYTF.

This clonotype is judged medium-sized. The V and J genes are TRBV12-5 and TRBJ2-7; maybe TRBD2 (5 bases). The CDR3 contains 18 residues. Germline CDR1 is LGHNT and CDR2 is FRNRAP. V was cut by 2 bases and J by 0 bases, with 20 bases left in between. The chain's CDR3 is CASGLPRVSGKSSYEQYV. CDR3 nucleotides: TGTGCTAGTGGTTTGCCCCGAGTCAGCGGAAAAAGCTCCTACGAGCAGTACGTC.

By its share, this clonotype is medium-sized. The J gene is TRBJ1-2, the V gene TRBV6-1, with D possibly TRBD1 on 5 matching bases. In germline, CDR1 is MNHNS, CDR2 SASEGT. The CDR3 sequence is 16 residues long. Trimming pared 3 bases from V and 0 bases from J, leaving 14 bases between. In DNA, the CDR3 is TGTGCCAGCAGTGAGACCGGGACGGCTTCTAACTATGGCTACACCTTC. Amino acids: CASSETGTASNYGYTF.

This clonotype was counted ten times or more. The chain has TRBV6-2 or TRBV6-3 and TRBJ2-3, with 13 bases matching TRBD2. V trimming: 0 bases; J trimming: 4 bases; junction bases outside the gene matches: 1. CDR1 is MNHEY and CDR2 is SVGEGT in the germline V gene. This CDR3 is 16 amino acids long. The CDR3 DNA reads as TGTGCCAGCAGTTACTCACTAGCGGGGGGGCCAGATACGCAGTATTTT. Its protein is CASSYSLAGGPDTQYF.

The rearrangement links TRBV12-3 or TRBV12-4 to TRBJ2-3; 16 bases map to TRBD2. This CDR3 contains 16 residues. V shed 1 base and J 9 bases; nucleotides not matched to a gene: 4. CDR3 coding DNA: TGTGCCAGCAGTTTAGAGGGACTAGCGGGGGGGGGGACGCAGTATTTT. This gives the protein CASSLEGLAGGGTQYF.

A few counts support this clonotype. This chain links TRBV6-2 or TRBV6-3 with TRBJ2-7; the D is unclear. There are 13 residues in the CDR3. The V gene lost 4 bases and the J gene lost 1 base, with 8 bases spanning the gap. Germline V gives CDR1 MNHEY, CDR2 SVGEGT. In DNA form, the CDR3 reads TGTGCCAGCAGTTTCGTGAATTCCTACGAGCAGTACGTC. Translated, it gives CASSFVNSYEQYV.

For this clonotype: A read error likely explains this, since a far larger clone differs by one base. The V gene is TRBV10-3, the J gene TRBJ1-6; D possibly corresponds to TRBD1 (6 bases). This CDR3 comprises 16 residues. Deletions cut 5 bases from V and 7 bases from J, with 18 bases between. The germline gives CDR1 ENHRY, CDR2 SYGVKD. CDR3 loop: CAISYAPDRMNSPLHF. CDR3 sequence (DNA): TGTGCCATCAGTTATGCACCGGACAGAATGAATTCACCCCTCCACTTT.